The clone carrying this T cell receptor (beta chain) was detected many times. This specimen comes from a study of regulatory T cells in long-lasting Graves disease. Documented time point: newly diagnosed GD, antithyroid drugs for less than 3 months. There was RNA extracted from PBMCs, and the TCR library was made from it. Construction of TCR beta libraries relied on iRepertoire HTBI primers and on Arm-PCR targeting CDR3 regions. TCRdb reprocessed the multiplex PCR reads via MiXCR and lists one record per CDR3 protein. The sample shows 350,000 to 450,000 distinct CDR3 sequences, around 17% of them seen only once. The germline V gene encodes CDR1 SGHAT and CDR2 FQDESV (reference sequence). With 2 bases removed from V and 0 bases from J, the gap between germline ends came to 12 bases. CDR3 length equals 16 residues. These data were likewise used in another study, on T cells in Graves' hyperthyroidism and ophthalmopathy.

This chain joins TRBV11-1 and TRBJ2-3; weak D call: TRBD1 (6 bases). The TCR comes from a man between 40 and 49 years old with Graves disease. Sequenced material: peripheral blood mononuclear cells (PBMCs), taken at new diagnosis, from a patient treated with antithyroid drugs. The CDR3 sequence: CASSLHPGVSTDTQYF. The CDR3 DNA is TGTGCCAGCAGCTTACATCCAGGGGTGAGCACAGATACGCAGTATTTT. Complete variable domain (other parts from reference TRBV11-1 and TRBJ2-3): EAEVAQSPRYKITEKSQAVAFWCDPISGHATLYWYRQILGQGPELLVQFQDESVVDDSQLPKDRFSAERLKGVDSTLKIQPAELGDSAMYLCASSLHPGVSTDTQYFGPGTRLTVL.